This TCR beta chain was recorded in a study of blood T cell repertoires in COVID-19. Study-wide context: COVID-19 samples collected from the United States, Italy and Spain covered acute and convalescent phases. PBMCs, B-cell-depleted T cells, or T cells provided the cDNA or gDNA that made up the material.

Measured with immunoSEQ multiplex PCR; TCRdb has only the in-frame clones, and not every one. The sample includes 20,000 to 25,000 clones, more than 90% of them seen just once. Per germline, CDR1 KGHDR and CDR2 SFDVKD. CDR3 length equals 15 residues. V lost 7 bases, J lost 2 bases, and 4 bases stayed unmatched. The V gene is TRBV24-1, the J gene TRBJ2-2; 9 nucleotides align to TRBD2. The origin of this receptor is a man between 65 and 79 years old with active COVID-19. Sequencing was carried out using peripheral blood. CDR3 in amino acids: CATSGTSPNTGELFF. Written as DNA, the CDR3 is TGTGCCACCAGCGGGACTAGCCCAAACACCGGGGAGCTGTTTTTT.